This note documents a single TCR beta chain sequence. The antigen remains unidentified. CDR3 size: 16 residues. With 5 bases clipped from V and 2 bases from J, the junction kept 7 bases outside the gene matches. The germline gives CDR1 MNHEY, CDR2 SMNVEV (reference sequence). TCRdb reanalysed the reads using MiXCR and keeps one entry per CDR3 protein. In the table there are approximately 630,000 distinct CDR3 sequences, 24% of which are singletons. This entry comes from a study of T cell repertoires in cytomegalovirus infection. The overall study: TCR beta signatures that were public indicated CMV infection and matching HLA type.

Whole-study results and caveats: Dominating the ex vivo response were HLA-C-restricted CMV-specific TCR beta clonotypes. Carriage of CMV together with the relevant HLA was identifiable through cumulative public TCR beta family frequency.

Source material: CD8+ T cells from PBMCs. This sequence originates from a human donor in good health (CMV status not recorded). Some clones in this sample may be carry-over from other donors' samples. The chain links TRBV27 to TRBJ2-3; 10 bases align to TRBD2. The CDR3 DNA follows: TGTGCCAGCAGTGCGGCTAGCGGGGGAATCACAGATACGCAGTATTTT. Translated: CASSAASGGITDTQYF.